Below are 23 T cell receptor beta chains sequenced from a single sample in a study of T cell repertoires in cytomegalovirus infection. TCRdb ran MiXCR on the reads and lists one entry per CDR3 protein. The repertoire holds fewer than 200,000 distinct CDR3 sequences, with approximately 20% as singletons. Specimen: PBMCs. Receptors were obtained from a human donor in good health (CMV status not recorded). Some clones in this sample may be carry-over from other donors' samples.

The V call is TRBV18, the J call TRBJ2-7; no definite D call. Trimming shortened V by 2 bases and J by 3 bases, and 8 bases separated the two germline ends. Germline values: CDR1 KGHSH, CDR2 LQKENI. The CDR3 totals 13 residues. The CDR3 DNA sequence: TGTGCCAGCTCACCAGCCGGAAACTACGAGCAGTACTTC. Encoded protein: CASSPAGNYEQYF.

This clonotype was counted only a few times. The rearrangement joins TRBV29-1 to TRBJ2-1; D unresolved. Germline V gene data show CDR1 as SQVTM and CDR2 as ANQGSEA. The CDR3 contains 14 residues. Trimming took 3 bases from V and 8 from J, leaving 17 bases between them. In DNA, the CDR3 is TGCAGCGTTGATCCGGTCGAGTCAACCTATGAGCAGTTCTTC. Its protein is CSVDPVESTYEQFF.

In its sample, this clonotype was seen once. This sequence joins TRBV5-1 and TRBJ2-1; 9 nucleotides agree with TRBD1. The CDR3 is 17 residues long. Germline trimming cut 1 base from V and 8 bases from J; bases unmatched to any gene: 13. The germline gives CDR1 SGHRS, CDR2 YFSETQ. The CDR3 sequence: CASSLTLTGGVEDEQFF. In DNA, the CDR3 is TGCGCCAGCAGCTTGACCCTGACAGGGGGAGTTGAGGATGAGCAGTTCTTC.

This clonotype showed up just once. J is TRBJ1-2 and V is TRBV24-1, with unresolved D. Trimming removed 7 bases at V and 2 bases at J, with 10 bases between. This CDR3 spans 13 amino acids. Germline CDR1 reads KGHDR; CDR2 reads SFDVKD. The CDR3 region has the DNA TGTGCCACCAGGCCGGGCGCCAACTATGGCTACACCTTC. As protein: CATRPGANYGYTF.

V and J are TRBV7-3 and TRBJ2-7; a weak D match, TRBD1 (5 bases). The CDR3 extends over 15 amino acids. Germline CDR1 is SGHTA and CDR2 is FQGTGA. The V gene lost 4 bases and the J gene lost 2 bases, with 15 bases spanning the gap. CDR3 nucleotide sequence: TGTGCCAGCAGCTCCCCTGGTTGGGGCCCCTACGAGCAGTACTTC. It is translated as CASSSPGWGPYEQYF.

The table lists this clonotype with a few counts. The CDR3 DNA reads as TGTGCCTGGAGTGCGGGGACTACCGCTTCCTACGAGCAGTACTTC. Amino acid sequence: CAWSAGTTASYEQYF. V and J are TRBV30 and TRBJ2-7, with 7 nucleotides matching TRBD2. Germline CDR1 is GTSNPN and CDR2 is SVGIG (reference sequence). With 1 base clipped from V and 1 base from J, the junction kept 7 bases outside the gene matches. This CDR3 contains 15 residues.

This clonotype was detected a few times. The chain couples TRBV5-1 to TRBJ1-2, with D possibly being TRBD1 (5 bases). Germline V gene lookup returns CDR1 SGHRS and CDR2 YFSETQ. V gave up 6 bases and J gave up 2 bases, with 14 bases separating them. The CDR3 totals 14 residues. The CDR3: CASTLPGGNYGYTF. In DNA form, the CDR3 reads TGCGCCAGCACTCTCCCGGGGGGGAACTATGGCTACACCTTC.

This clonotype has a handful of counts. The chain joins TRBV19 to TRBJ2-2; D is perhaps TRBD2 (5 bases). The V and J ends lost 1 base and 2 bases respectively, with 11 bases between them. Germline V gene data show CDR1 as LNHDA and CDR2 as SQIVND (reference sequence). The CDR3 is 16 amino acids. The CDR3 region has the DNA TGTGCCAGTAGTATAGGTGGAGGAAGAAACACCGGGGAGCTGTTTTTT. Translated, it gives CASSIGGGRNTGELFF.

This clonotype has at least ten counts. This rearrangement joins TRBV2 to TRBJ2-1; D unclear. The germline gives CDR1 SNHLY, CDR2 FYNNEI. CDR3 length: 15 residues. The germline V and J ends were trimmed by 0 bases and 8 bases, with 14 bases remaining between them. CDR3 in DNA: TGTGCCAGCAGTGAAGCGAACCATATTATCTATGAGCAGTTCTTC. Translated, it gives CASSEANHIIYEQFF. The full variable domain, rest sourced from reference TRBV2 and TRBJ2-1, is EPEVTQTPSHQVTQMGQEVILRCVPISNHLYFYWYRQILGQKVEFLVSFYNNEISEKSEIFDDQFSVERPDGSNFTLKIRSTKLEDSAMYFCASSEANHIIYEQFFGPGTRLTVL.

The chain combines TRBV25-1 with TRBJ2-7; 8 bases line up with TRBD1. This CDR3 spans 14 amino acids. The V gene end was trimmed by 1 base and the J gene end by 5 bases; junction bases not matched to a gene: 4. Germline V gene lookup returns CDR1 MGHDK and CDR2 SYGVNS. The CDR3 reads CASSELRTGNEQYF. Here the CDR3 DNA reads TGTGCCAGCAGTGAATTAAGGACAGGGAACGAGCAGTACTTC.

This clonotype was observed many times. The chain couples TRBV11-2 to TRBJ1-1, with D possibly being TRBD1 (6 bases). Germline CDR1 and CDR2: SGHAT and FQNNGV. With 3 bases removed from V and 5 bases from J, the gap between germline ends came to 16 bases. This CDR3 is built from 15 residues. CDR3 sequence reads: CASSLEGTSGTEAFF. In nucleotides, the CDR3 is TGTGCCAGCAGCTTGGAAGGGACATCAGGGACTGAAGCTTTCTTT.

The chain carries TRBV7-2 and TRBJ1-1, with D perhaps TRBD1 (5 bases). CDR1 is SGHTA and CDR2 is FQGNSA in the germline V gene. The CDR3 contains 14 residues. The V gene lost 2 bases and the J gene lost 1 base, with 8 bases spanning the gap. The CDR3 nucleotides are TGTGCCAGCAGCTTAAAGGGGCAGAACACTGAAGCTTTCTTT. Residues: CASSLKGQNTEAFF. Variable domain in full (rest from reference TRBV7-2 and TRBJ1-1): GAGVSQSPSNKVTEKGKDVELRCDPISGHTALYWYRQSLGQGLEFLIYFQGNSAPDKSGLPSDRFSAERTGGSVSTLTIQRTQQEDSAVYLCASSLKGQNTEAFFGQGTRLTVV.

The V call is TRBV12-3 or TRBV12-4, the J call TRBJ2-1; D is unclear. V was pared by 2 bases and J by 9 bases, with 14 bases between. The CDR3 totals 14 residues. The CDR3 here is CASSLMLSFGEQFF. The CDR3 region has the DNA TGTGCCAGCAGTTTAATGCTGAGTTTCGGTGAGCAGTTCTTC.

The gene calls are TRBV7-6 and TRBJ2-5; D is possibly TRBD1 (5 bases). V lost 3 bases, J lost 0 bases, and 8 bases lay in between. Germline-derived CDR1 and CDR2 are SGHVS and FNYEAQ. The CDR3 is 14 residues long. The CDR3 DNA reads TGTGCCAGCAGCTTGACAGAGTACCAAGAGACCCAGTACTTC. Its protein product is CASSLTEYQETQYF.

The chain couples TRBV12-3 or TRBV12-4 to TRBJ2-7, with D possibly being TRBD1 (5 bases). The CDR3 is 11 residues long. V gave up 5 bases and J gave up 5 bases, with 7 bases separating them. The CDR3 protein is CASSTRDEQYF. CDR3 bases: TGTGCCAGCAGTACCAGGGACGAGCAGTACTTC.

This clonotype appeared many times. The chain combines TRBV12-3 or TRBV12-4 with TRBJ1-3; D gene uncertain. CDR3 length: 16 amino acids. V shed 6 bases and J shed 2 bases, with 17 bases lying between them. The CDR3 here is CASRRASNLPGNTIYF. Written as DNA, the CDR3 is TGTGCCAGCAGACGGGCCTCTAACCTTCCTGGAAACACCATATATTTT.

Note on this clonotype: Just one base apart from a much larger clone, this may be a read error. The J gene is TRBJ2-7, the V gene TRBV20-1; the D gene is possibly TRBD2 (5 bases). This CDR3 is built from 13 residues. Between the trimmed V and J ends, which lost 5 bases and 6 bases, there was a span of 17 bases. In germline, CDR1 is DFQATT, CDR2 SNEGSKA (reference sequence). CDR3: CSARSVAIVEQYF. The CDR3 DNA follows: TGCAGTGCTCGTAGCGTGGCTATAGTCGAGCAGTACTTC.

This chain links TRBV3-1 with TRBJ1-2, with D possibly being TRBD1 (5 bases). With 0 bases removed from V and 9 bases from J, the gap between germline ends came to 14 bases. Germline V CDR1 and CDR2: LGHDT, YNNKEL (reference sequence). This CDR3 has 14 residues. The CDR3 DNA is TGTGCCAGCAGCCAAGATTTGGAGGGGAGGCGCTACACCTTC. Its protein is CASSQDLEGRRYTF.

A few counts support this clonotype. The gene calls are TRBV24-1 and TRBJ1-4; the D gene is possibly TRBD1 (5 bases). The CDR3 runs 15 residues. Trimming shortened V by 2 bases and J by 5 bases, and 11 bases separated the two germline ends. Germline-derived CDR1 and CDR2 are KGHDR and SFDVKD. CDR3 loop: CATSDSGRTNEKLFF. Written as DNA, the CDR3 is TGTGCCACCAGTGATTCGGGACGGACAAATGAAAAACTGTTTTTT.

This clonotype was detected a few times. This chain uses TRBV6-1 with TRBJ2-7; 10 nucleotides agree with TRBD2. Trimming took 3 bases from V and 2 from J; bases not matched to a gene: 4. Germline lookup yields CDR1 MNHNS and CDR2 SASEGT. This CDR3 spans 15 amino acids. CDR3 protein: CASSDRLAGAYEQYF. CDR3 nucleotides: TGTGCCAGCAGTGATCGGCTAGCGGGGGCCTACGAGCAGTACTTC.

This clonotype was found many times. The chain links TRBV7-2 to TRBJ1-1; no clear D. CDR3 length: 15 residues. Germline V gene sequence: CDR1 SGHTA, CDR2 FQGNSA. Trimming removed 1 base from V and 1 base from J, with 10 bases in between. Here the CDR3 DNA reads TGTGCCAGCAGCTTAGTAGGGCAGGCGAACACTGAAGCTTTCTTT. This codes for CASSLVGQANTEAFF.

At least ten counts were recorded for this clonotype. This rearrangement joins TRBV7-2 to TRBJ1-2; possible D gene TRBD1, 5 bases. Trimming took 5 bases from V and 6 from J, leaving 10 bases between them. This CDR3 has 12 amino acids. The germline V gene has CDR1 SGHTA and CDR2 FQGNSA. The CDR3 coding sequence is TGTGCCAGCAGCAACCAGGGAGATGGCTACACCTTC. Translating it yields CASSNQGDGYTF.

This clonotype has just a few counts. The chain is built from TRBV6-8 and TRBJ1-5; TRBD1 agrees at 9 bases. CDR1 and CDR2 (germline): MNHGY, SAAAGT. The V segment lost 0 bases and the J segment 4 bases; nucleotides outside the gene matches: 7. The CDR3 contains 17 residues. The chain's CDR3 is CASSYSWTGVGNQPQHF. CDR3 bases: TGTGCCAGCAGTTACTCGTGGACAGGGGTTGGTAATCAGCCCCAGCATTTT.